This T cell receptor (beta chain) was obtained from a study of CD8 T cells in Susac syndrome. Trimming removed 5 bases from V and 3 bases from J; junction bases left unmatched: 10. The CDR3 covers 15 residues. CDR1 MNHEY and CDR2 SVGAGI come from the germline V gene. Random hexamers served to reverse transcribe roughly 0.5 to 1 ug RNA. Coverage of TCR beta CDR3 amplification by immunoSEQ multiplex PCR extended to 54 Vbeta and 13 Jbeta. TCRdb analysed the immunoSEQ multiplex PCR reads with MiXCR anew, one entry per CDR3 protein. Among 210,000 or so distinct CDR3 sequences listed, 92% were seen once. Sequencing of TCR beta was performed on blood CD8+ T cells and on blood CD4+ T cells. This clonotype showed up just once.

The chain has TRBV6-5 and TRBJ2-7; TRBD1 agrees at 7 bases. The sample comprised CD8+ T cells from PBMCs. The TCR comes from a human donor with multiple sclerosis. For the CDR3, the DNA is TGTGCCAGCAGTGGGGACAGCCGCGTGGGCTACGAGCAGTACTTC. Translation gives CASSGDSRVGYEQYF.